The rows below give T cell receptor beta chains drawn from one sample of a study of T-cell reconstitution after alpha-beta-depleted transplantation in children. TCRdb re-called the PCR reads with MiXCR, one entry per CDR3 protein. The data show some 600,000 distinct CDR3 sequences, under 15% seen once. The source material was PBMCs, mostly from graft donor cells, sampled 360 days after TCRalphabeta/CD19-depleted stem cell transplant. The receptor source for this set is a male patient younger than 18 who had a stem cell transplant for acute myeloid leukemia, so the T cells may come from the graft donor. Both conserved end residues are trimmed from each CDR3. D genes are given only for firm matches.

NA,TRBJ2-2,TRBV29-1,SVAKLNTGELF
TRBD2,TRBJ2-5,TRBV3-1,ASSQERGLAAETQY
TRBD1,TRBJ1-2,TRBV12-3/TRBV12-4,ASSPGGAGGYT
NA,TRBJ1-6,TRBV4-3,ASSQANSPLH
TRBD2,TRBJ2-1,TRBV20-1,SAPPSGIGGEQF
NA,TRBJ1-6,TRBV5-6,ASSLAGSNSPLH
TRBD2,TRBJ2-1,TRBV3-1,ASSHWTSGSYNEQF
TRBD2,TRBJ2-4,TRBV27,ASSSWEGVNIQY
NA,TRBJ2-5,TRBV27,ASSRLRGEETQY
TRBD2,TRBJ2-1,TRBV15,ATSRDPMGRGAYNEQF
TRBD1,TRBJ1-5,TRBV27,ASSSRTGANQPQH
TRBD2,TRBJ2-2,TRBV7-9,ASSGLAGPGELF
TRBD2,TRBJ2-5,TRBV20-1,SAIMRPGTSIPKTQY
NA,TRBJ2-3,TRBV28,ASSRRGGPDTQY
TRBD2,TRBJ2-1,TRBV5-1,ASSLVAGHYNEQF